Listed below are T cell receptor beta chains from one sample, sequenced in a study of cytotoxic CD8 clonotypes in ibrutinib-treated CLL. Profiling relied on immunoSEQ multiplex PCR, and the TCRdb table lists in-frame clones only, not all of them. The sample carries 76,000 or so clones, over 65% recorded once. Sequencing used PBMCs, obtained after 24 months of ibrutinib treatment. Source of these receptors: a human donor with chronic lymphocytic leukemia. Each CDR3 is given with its conserved first and last residue. D genes are given only for firm matches. Clone size is given for some rows only: seen once, a few or many times, or a class if the clone is expanded.

DNA	CDR3	J	size	V	D
TGCGCCAGCAGCTTGGTGCCCCCTCTGGCGGGAGGTTTCTACGAGCAGTACTTC	CASSLVPPLAGGFYEQYF	TRBJ2-7	-	TRBV5-1	TRBD2
TGTGCCAGCAGCAAAACATACGGACAGGGAATAAATGTATTGTATTATAGCAATCAGCCCCAGCATTTT	CASSKTYGQGINVLYYSNQPQHF	TRBJ1-5	-	TRBV21-1	-
TGCGCCAGCAGCCAAGATCGGGACAGTTCCCGGGTCGCGCAGTACTTC	CASSQDRDSSRVAQYF	TRBJ2-7	-	TRBV4-3	TRBD1
TGTGCCAGCAGCTGGGACAGACGCACAGATACGCAGTATTTT	CASSWDRRTDTQYF	TRBJ2-3	once	TRBV7-2	TRBD1
TGTGCCAGCAGTTACGGTGGGACATCAGGCTACGAGCAGTACTTC	CASSYGGTSGYEQYF	TRBJ2-7	-	TRBV6-5	-
TGTGCCAGCAGCTTGACCGACAGGGACAGGGCTGGCTACACCTTC	CASSLTDRDRAGYTF	TRBJ1-2	few	TRBV5-6	TRBD1
TGTGCCAGCAGCTTGAGGCTATCGGCTGGAGCGGGAGGGTCCTACAATGAGCAGTTCTTC	CASSLRLSAGAGGSYNEQFF	TRBJ2-1	-	TRBV5-5	TRBD2
TGTGCCAGCAGTGAGCGGGGGGCTTCTAGAAGCTACACCTTC	CASSERGASRSYTF	TRBJ1-2	once	TRBV2	-
TGTGCCAGTAGTATTGGCGGGCGAGAGACCCAGTACTTC	CASSIGGRETQYF	TRBJ2-5	-	TRBV19	-
TGTGCCACTGGAGGAGGGTTCGCGAACACCGGGGAGCTGTTTTTT	CATGGGFANTGELFF	TRBJ2-2	-	TRBV6-1	-
TGTGCCAGCAGCTTAATGGTGGGAGATACGCAGTATTTT	CASSLMVGDTQYF	TRBJ2-3	-	TRBV7-3	-
TGTGCCAGCAGTTACTCTTCCGGGGCCAACGTCCTGACTTTC	CASSYSSGANVLTF	TRBJ2-6	-	TRBV6-6	-
TGCGCCAGCCGGGGGGGAGAGACCCAGTACTTC	CASRGGETQYF	TRBJ2-5	-	TRBV5-1	TRBD2
TGTGCCAGCAGCTTGGGGGCCCCCAATGAAAAACTGTTTTTT	CASSLGAPNEKLFF	TRBJ1-4	-	TRBV2	-
TGTGCCAGCAGGGAGGGACTAGCGGAAGAGACCCAGTACTTC	CASREGLAEETQYF	TRBJ2-5	-	TRBV2	TRBD2
TGTGCCAGCAGTGAAGCAAGAGGGGGTAGGAACATTCAGTACTTC	CASSEARGGRNIQYF	TRBJ2-4	-	TRBV2	-
TGTGCCAGCAGTTTTCAAGGGGGCGCGTTTGGCTACGAGCAGTACTTC	CASSFQGGAFGYEQYF	TRBJ2-7	-	TRBV27	TRBD1
TGTGCCAGTAGTCCCGCGGGCTCCTTGTCCGAGCAGTACTTC	CASSPAGSLSEQYF	TRBJ2-7	-	TRBV19	-
TGTGCCAGCAGCTTAGGAGTTAGGGGACAGAGCAATCAGCCCCAGCATTTT	CASSLGVRGQSNQPQHF	TRBJ1-5	-	TRBV7-8	TRBD1
TGCGCCAGCAGCCCGAGGGGGGCCTCTAGCGGAGCGAACACCGGGGAGCTGTTTTTT	CASSPRGASSGANTGELFF	TRBJ2-2	-	TRBV5-1	-
TGTGCCAGCAGCCCAAGGAACTACGAGCAGTACTTC	CASSPRNYEQYF	TRBJ2-7	-	TRBV7-2	-
TGTGCCAGCAGTTACGGGGGGAGGGCCACAGATACGCAGTATTTT	CASSYGGRATDTQYF	TRBJ2-3	once	TRBV6-6	TRBD2
TGTGCCAGCTCACCCCAACCCCGGACTGTTCGTATCGCGGAGACCCAGTACTTC	CASSPQPRTVRIAETQYF	TRBJ2-5	few	TRBV18	-
TGTGCCAGCAGAAAATTGCTCCCGGGACAGGGGGCAACGTCTGGGGCCAACGTCCTGACTTTC	CASRKLLPGQGATSGANVLTF	TRBJ2-6	-	TRBV27	TRBD1
TGTGCCAGCAGCTCATCGGGGACAGCCCACCAAGAGACCCAGTACTTC	CASSSSGTAHQETQYF	TRBJ2-5	-	TRBV7-2	TRBD1
TGTGCCTGGAGTGTACGGGACAGGGGCTTCGGGCAGTTCTTC	CAWSVRDRGFGQFF	TRBJ2-1	once	TRBV30	TRBD1
TGTGCCATCAGTGATAGCGGGAGGGCTACAGATACGCAGTATTTT	CAISDSGRATDTQYF	TRBJ2-3	-	TRBV10-3	TRBD2
TGCAGCGTTCAATCGGACGATGGGGTCGGTTACGAGCAGTACTTC	CSVQSDDGVGYEQYF	TRBJ2-7	once	TRBV29-1	-
TGTGCTAGTGGTTTGTCACGGATCGCAGATACGCAGTATTTT	CASGLSRIADTQYF	TRBJ2-3	-	TRBV12-5	-
TGTGCCAGTAGTCGCGACTACTCCTACAATGAGCAGTTCTTC	CASSRDYSYNEQFF	TRBJ2-1	-	TRBV19	-
TGTGCCAGCAGCGGGGGGACAAATCAGCCCCAGCATTTT	CASSGGTNQPQHF	TRBJ1-5	once	TRBV7-2	-
TGTGCCAGCAGTTTAGGGTCGCAAGAGACCCAGTACTTC	CASSLGSQETQYF	TRBJ2-5	-	TRBV28	-
TGTGCCAGCAGCTTACAGATGGACACCGGGGAGCTGTTTTTT	CASSLQMDTGELFF	TRBJ2-2	-	TRBV7-3	-
TGTGCCAGCAGCTTAACGTTTGGCAAGGGAGAGACCCAGTACTTC	CASSLTFGKGETQYF	TRBJ2-5	-	TRBV7-3	-
TGTGCCAGCAGCAACCAGGGGGCAGAGACCCAGTACTTC	CASSNQGAETQYF	TRBJ2-5	-	TRBV6-1	TRBD1
TGTGCCAGCAGTTACTCGACCGCGGGTCCCCCCGAGACCCAGTACTTC	CASSYSTAGPPETQYF	TRBJ2-5	-	TRBV6-6	-
TGTGCCAGCAGCCAAGCTGGGGGATCAACTAATGAAAAACTGTTTTTT	CASSQAGGSTNEKLFF	TRBJ1-4	-	TRBV4-2	-